The rows below give T cell receptor beta chains drawn from one sample of a study of T cell responses to AZD1222 COVID-19 vaccine. Libraries were prepared by immunoSEQ multiplex PCR; TCRdb keeps only in-frame clonotypes and omits some of them. This table has 200,000 or so clones, 80% to 95% appearing once. Source: peripheral blood, taken on day 0 of AZD1222 vaccination. These receptor sequences come from an adult in good health. Both conserved end residues are trimmed from each CDR3.

CDR3 protein: ASSVVDRAYSTDTQY
V gene: TRBV2
CDR3 length: 15
J gene: TRBJ2-3

CDR3 protein: ASSARTGQFFSNQPQH
V gene: TRBV6-1
CDR3 length: 16
J gene: TRBJ1-5

CDR3 protein: ASSPTRVQGAEAF
V gene: TRBV18
CDR3 length: 13
J gene: TRBJ1-1

CDR3 protein: ASSSGTGPQPQH
V gene: TRBV3-1/TRBV3-2
CDR3 length: 12
J gene: TRBJ1-5

CDR3 protein: AIRSGVSGANVLT
V gene: TRBV2
CDR3 length: 13
J gene: TRBJ2-6

CDR3 protein: ASSPRAPIRRPGTGELF
V gene: TRBV19
CDR3 length: 17
J gene: TRBJ2-2

CDR3 protein: ASSFQVNTEAF
V gene: TRBV12-3/TRBV12-4
CDR3 length: 11
J gene: TRBJ1-1

CDR3 protein: ASSSPGAYEQY
V gene: TRBV4-1
CDR3 length: 11
J gene: TRBJ2-7

CDR3 protein: ASSFTDTQY
V gene: TRBV5-6
CDR3 length: 9
J gene: TRBJ2-3

CDR3 protein: ASTLQAGDKNTEAF
V gene: TRBV7-6
CDR3 length: 14
J gene: TRBJ1-1

CDR3 protein: ASTEASPKNTEAF
V gene: TRBV5-1
CDR3 length: 13
J gene: TRBJ1-1

CDR3 protein: ASSPPKGLGTEAF
V gene: TRBV18
CDR3 length: 13
J gene: TRBJ1-1

CDR3 protein: ASSFYDRDNEQF
V gene: TRBV11-1
CDR3 length: 12
J gene: TRBJ2-1

CDR3 protein: ASSFHRGATEAF
V gene: TRBV28
CDR3 length: 12
J gene: TRBJ1-1

CDR3 protein: ATRARRQNIQY
V gene: TRBV6-5
CDR3 length: 11
J gene: TRBJ2-4

CDR3 protein: ASSKDRWAEAF
V gene: TRBV11-3
CDR3 length: 11
J gene: TRBJ1-1

CDR3 protein: ASSPWVVAGNTGELF
V gene: TRBV11-2
CDR3 length: 15
J gene: TRBJ2-2

CDR3 protein: ASSLSRGGVDTQY
V gene: TRBV5-1
CDR3 length: 13
J gene: TRBJ2-3

CDR3 protein: ASTPLGGSTWQPQH
V gene: TRBV6-4
CDR3 length: 14
J gene: TRBJ1-5

CDR3 protein: ASSIRATNYGYT
V gene: TRBV18
CDR3 length: 12
J gene: TRBJ1-2

CDR3 protein: ARGQGAANTGELF
V gene: TRBV30
CDR3 length: 13
J gene: TRBJ2-2

CDR3 protein: SARWTGLAF
V gene: TRBV20-1
CDR3 length: 9
J gene: TRBJ1-1

CDR3 protein: ASSVSGSGVNEQF
V gene: TRBV9
CDR3 length: 13
J gene: TRBJ2-1

CDR3 protein: ASKDISNQPQH
V gene: TRBV19
CDR3 length: 11
J gene: TRBJ1-5

CDR3 protein: ASSPWWGNTEAF
V gene: TRBV5-6
CDR3 length: 12
J gene: TRBJ1-1

CDR3 protein: ATGTDRGAYNEQF
V gene: TRBV15
CDR3 length: 13
J gene: TRBJ2-1

CDR3 protein: ASPGRGNTEAF
V gene: TRBV19
CDR3 length: 11
J gene: TRBJ1-1

CDR3 protein: ASRKGRSNQPQH
V gene: TRBV19
CDR3 length: 12
J gene: TRBJ1-5

CDR3 protein: ASGLGGTEAF
V gene: TRBV12-5
CDR3 length: 10
J gene: TRBJ1-1

CDR3 protein: ASSYGFAGGTDTQY
V gene: TRBV6-5
CDR3 length: 14
J gene: TRBJ2-3

CDR3 protein: ATYRGAWREPNEQF
V gene: TRBV5-6
CDR3 length: 14
J gene: TRBJ2-1

CDR3 protein: ASSPQERTGELF
V gene: TRBV18
CDR3 length: 12
J gene: TRBJ2-2

CDR3 protein: ASRFRATHNEKLF
V gene: TRBV19
CDR3 length: 13
J gene: TRBJ1-4

CDR3 protein: ASSPDTAATNEKLF
V gene: TRBV19
CDR3 length: 14
J gene: TRBJ1-4

CDR3 protein: ASSSPDRGSGANSPLH
V gene: TRBV28
CDR3 length: 16
J gene: TRBJ1-6

CDR3 protein: ASSATDRLRGEKLF
V gene: TRBV6-1
CDR3 length: 14
J gene: TRBJ1-4

CDR3 protein: ASSYPKQEGWYGYT
V gene: TRBV6-2/TRBV6-3
CDR3 length: 14
J gene: TRBJ1-2

CDR3 protein: ASSLNRGAIGELF
V gene: TRBV7-2
CDR3 length: 13
J gene: TRBJ2-2

CDR3 protein: ASSVVPGNTIY
V gene: TRBV9
CDR3 length: 11
J gene: TRBJ1-3

CDR3 protein: ASSLALGDTIY
V gene: TRBV5-1
CDR3 length: 11
J gene: TRBJ1-3

CDR3 protein: ASSRQTDTQY
V gene: TRBV6-2/TRBV6-3
CDR3 length: 10
J gene: TRBJ2-3

CDR3 protein: ASSYEGRPGYT
V gene: TRBV6-5
CDR3 length: 11
J gene: TRBJ1-2

CDR3 protein: ASSLQSLARNEQF
V gene: TRBV5-1
CDR3 length: 13
J gene: TRBJ2-1

CDR3 protein: ASSLSAAGGYTDTQY
V gene: TRBV5-1
CDR3 length: 15
J gene: TRBJ2-3

CDR3 protein: AWSENNYSGYT
V gene: TRBV30
CDR3 length: 11
J gene: TRBJ1-2

CDR3 protein: ASSYSGARGTGVGETQY
V gene: TRBV6-2/TRBV6-3
CDR3 length: 17
J gene: TRBJ2-5

CDR3 protein: ASSQDNAGGAVEAF
V gene: TRBV4-2
CDR3 length: 14
J gene: TRBJ1-1

CDR3 protein: ASSNHNSPLH
V gene: TRBV27
CDR3 length: 10
J gene: TRBJ1-6

CDR3 protein: ASRGYGGQGAEDTQY
V gene: TRBV28
CDR3 length: 15
J gene: TRBJ2-3

CDR3 protein: ASSLLLAVTLSYEQY
V gene: TRBV7-9
CDR3 length: 15
J gene: TRBJ2-7

CDR3 protein: ATSALPDQPQH
V gene: TRBV15
CDR3 length: 11
J gene: TRBJ1-5

CDR3 protein: ASSFRAYGYT
V gene: TRBV7-9
CDR3 length: 10
J gene: TRBJ1-2

CDR3 protein: ASSSRTNTDTQY
V gene: TRBV5-1
CDR3 length: 12
J gene: TRBJ2-3

CDR3 protein: ASSSWGNNEQF
V gene: TRBV6-5
CDR3 length: 11
J gene: TRBJ2-1

CDR3 protein: ASSSDRGTEAF
V gene: TRBV6-6
CDR3 length: 11
J gene: TRBJ1-1

CDR3 protein: ASSLGTRSYEQY
V gene: TRBV27
CDR3 length: 12
J gene: TRBJ2-7

CDR3 protein: ASSPPSVGSNTEAF
V gene: TRBV18
CDR3 length: 14
J gene: TRBJ1-1

CDR3 protein: ASSHSGFGTDTQY
V gene: TRBV4-1
CDR3 length: 13
J gene: TRBJ2-3